What follows is one TCR beta chain and its context. Antigen unknown. Data came from immunoSEQ multiplex PCR; TCRdb stores just in-frame clones and leaves some out. The sample has roughly 100,000 clones, roughly 90% seen once. These data originate in a study of OX40 agonist ivuxolimab in advanced cancers. General observations from the study: Averaged across samples, CD8+ T cells carried more expanded clones than CD4+ did.

Germline loops: CDR1 SNHLY, CDR2 FYNNEI. Trimming removed 4 bases from V and 7 bases from J, with 10 bases in between. The CDR3 is 13 residues long. People who had autoimmune disease history or systemic immunosuppression were excluded. The sampling schedule covered blood at baseline, cycle 4 day 1, and cycle 7 day 1. The TCR originated in an adult with an advanced solid tumor such as melanoma, head and neck, liver or kidney cancer. J is TRBJ1-4 and V is TRBV2; D might be TRBD1 (5 bases). The sequencing used CD4+ or CD8+ T cells sorted from blood, collected in a trial of the OX40 agonist ivuxolimab. The CDR3: CASSAGVGEKLFF. The CDR3 coding sequence is TGTGCCAGCAGTGCGGGGGTGGGTGAAAAACTGTTTTTT.